The source of this T cell receptor (beta chain) is a study of blood T cell repertoires in COVID-19. Study context: Samples representing acute and convalescent COVID-19 were sourced from the United States, Italy and Spain.

This clone has just a few counts. CDR3 length: 14 residues. V shed 3 bases, J shed 9 bases, and the junction held 6 bases outside the gene matches. Germline values: CDR1 SNHLY, CDR2 FYNNEI. Generated by immunoSEQ multiplex PCR, the TCRdb table keeps only in-frame clones and is missing some. The repertoire holds some 240,000 clones, with over 80% as singletons. The receptor comes from a woman in her thirties or forties who had recovered from COVID-19. The source material was peripheral blood. V is TRBV2 and J is TRBJ2-5, with 11 nucleotides matching TRBD2. The CDR3 region is CASSDLLAGEAQYF. The CDR3 bases are TGTGCCAGCAGTGATCTACTAGCGGGGGAGGCCCAGTACTTC.